These 22 T cell receptor beta chains were all obtained from the same sample, sequenced in a study of cytomegalovirus exposure and HLA in healthy donors. The protocol was immunoSEQ multiplex PCR, while the TCRdb copy is restricted to in-frame clones and leaves out a portion. The table includes about 120,000 clones, more than 75% detected once. Sequencing was carried out using PBMCs. These receptors came from a woman aged 18-29 years in good health and CMV-seropositive.

This chain joins TRBV9 and TRBJ2-1; 13 bases are a match to TRBD2. The CDR3 consists of 16 residues. The germline CDR1 and CDR2 sequences are SGDLS and YYNGEE. With V trimmed by 3 bases and J by 9 bases, 9 bases remained unmatched. The CDR3 is CASSERTSGSLGEQFF. The DNA for the CDR3 is TGTGCCAGCAGCGAAAGGACTAGCGGGAGTTTAGGTGAGCAGTTCTTC.

The rearrangement uses TRBV19 and TRBJ1-5; 9 positions match TRBD1. Unmatched junction bases numbered 14, after V lost 5 bases and J lost 15 bases. Germline values: CDR1 LNHDA, CDR2 SQIVND (reference sequence). The CDR3 consists of 14 residues. As DNA, the CDR3 is TGTGCCAGTAGTCCAGGACAGGGGCGCGTCGCTAGGCATTTT. This translates into CASSPGQGRVARHF.

CDR3 bases: TGTGCCAGCAGTAAAGTAGCGGGGGGTTACAATGAGCAGTTCTTC. Translating gives CASSKVAGGYNEQFF. The chain links TRBV25-1 to TRBJ2-1, with 10 bases fitting TRBD2. V lost 5 bases, J lost 4 bases, and 5 bases stayed unmatched. Germline V gene data show CDR1 as MGHDK and CDR2 as SYGVNS. The CDR3 spans 15 residues. Supplemented by reference TRBV25-1 and TRBJ2-1, the full variable domain reads EADIYQTPRYLVIGTGKKITLECSQTMGHDKMYWYQQDPGMELHLIHYSYGVNSTEKGDLSSESTVSRIRTEHFPLTLESARPSHTSQYLCASSKVAGGYNEQFFGPGTRLTVL.

This clone has a single count. The V gene is TRBV15, the J gene TRBJ2-7, with a weak D call TRBD1 (5 bases). Trimming took 0 bases from V and 3 from J, leaving 9 bases between them. This CDR3 contains 14 residues. Germline V gene sequence: CDR1 LNHNV, CDR2 YYDKDF (reference sequence). CDR3 DNA sequence: TGTGCCACCAGCAGAGAGCCTGGACACTACGAGCAGTACTTC. As protein: CATSREPGHYEQYF. The full variable domain, its missing parts supplied by reference TRBV15 and TRBJ2-7, is DAMVIQNPRYQVTQFGKPVTLSCSQTLNHNVMYWYQQKSSQAPKLLFHYYDKDFNNEADTPDNFQSRRPNTSFCFLDIRSPGLGDTAMYLCATSREPGHYEQYFGPGTRLTVT.

This clone was recorded only once. V gene TRBV5-1 combines with J gene TRBJ2-7; tentative D call: TRBD1 (6 bases). This CDR3 spans 13 amino acids. V lost 4 bases to trimming and J lost 2 bases, with 10 bases between them. In germline, CDR1 is SGHRS, CDR2 YFSETQ. This CDR3 is CASSTGTTYEQYF. The DNA of the CDR3 is TGCGCCAGCAGCACCGGGACAACCTACGAGCAGTACTTC.

V and J are TRBV6-1 and TRBJ2-5, with 10 bases identical to TRBD1. Germline V gene lookup returns CDR1 MNHNS and CDR2 SASEGT. This CDR3 has 14 residues. V dropped 6 bases and J dropped 5; count of bases not matched to a gene: 6. The DNA for the CDR3 is TGTGCCAGCAGAGGACAGGGGGAAGGGGAGACCCAGTACTTC. Encoded protein: CASRGQGEGETQYF.

The V gene is TRBV7-6, the J gene TRBJ2-2; D remains unclear. This CDR3 region has 16 residues. The V gene lost 5 bases and the J gene lost 3 bases, with 16 bases spanning the gap. Germline V gives CDR1 SGHVS, CDR2 FNYEAQ. DNA of the CDR3: TGTGCCAGCAGCATAGGGTTACGGTTGGACACCGGGGAGCTGTTTTTT. As protein: CASSIGLRLDTGELFF.

The genes are TRBV30 and TRBJ2-3, with 7 positions matching TRBD2. The trim removed 8 bases at V and 4 bases at J, leaving 15 bases unmatched. Germline CDR1 GTSNPN, CDR2 SVGIG (reference sequence). The CDR3 totals 15 residues. CDR3 loop: CAGGSPGGFPDTQYF. Written as DNA, the CDR3 is TGTGCCGGGGGAAGTCCGGGGGGATTTCCAGATACGCAGTATTTT.

The rearrangement links TRBV4-3 to TRBJ2-1; D perhaps matches TRBD2 (6 bases). This CDR3 comprises 13 residues. Germline-derived CDR1 and CDR2 are LGHNA and YSLEER. Trimming removed 1 base from V and 11 bases from J, with 12 bases in between. Here the CDR3 reads CASSQVRGNQQFF. In nucleotides, the CDR3 is TGCGCCAGCAGCCAAGTCCGGGGGAATCAGCAGTTCTTC.

This sequence joins TRBV29-1 and TRBJ2-5; possibly TRBD1 for D (6 bases). This CDR3 region has 12 residues. Germline CDR1 is SQVTM and CDR2 is ANQGSEA. Deletions cut 5 bases from V and 2 bases from J, with 9 bases between. The CDR3 nucleotides are TGCAGCGTTCTTCAGGGGCAAGAGACCCAGTACTTC. The encoded protein is CSVLQGQETQYF.

The rearrangement joins TRBV5-6 to TRBJ1-1; no clear D gene. Germline lookup yields CDR1 SGHDT and CDR2 YYEEEE. V lost 2 bases, J lost 2 bases, and 10 bases lay in between. The CDR3 is 14 amino acids. The CDR3 loop reads CASSFRRINTEAFF. Written as DNA, the CDR3 is TGTGCCAGCAGCTTCCGCAGGATCAACACTGAAGCTTTCTTT.

V usage is TRBV6-6 and J usage is TRBJ1-1; D unresolved. The CDR3 is 10 amino acids. In germline, CDR1 is MNHNY, CDR2 SVGAGI (reference sequence). Trimming took 6 bases from V and 10 from J, leaving 9 bases between them. CDR3 nucleotide sequence: TGTGCCAGCAGCAACCGCGGAGCTTTCTTT. The encoded protein is CASSNRGAFF.

This clone was detected only a few times. V and J are TRBV7-9 and TRBJ2-1, with 14 bases fitting TRBD2. Germline loops: CDR1 SEHNR, CDR2 FQNEAQ (reference sequence). Germline trimming cut 3 bases from V and 9 bases from J; bases unmatched to any gene: 7. The CDR3 is 16 residues long. The DNA of the CDR3 is TGTGCCAGCAGCTTTGTTCCGGGACTAGCGGGGGTTGAGCAGTTCTTC. It yields the protein CASSFVPGLAGVEQFF.

This chain links TRBV16 with TRBJ1-1; 10 positions match TRBD1. CDR1 is KGHSY and CDR2 is FQNENV in the germline V gene. This CDR3 spans 14 amino acids. J gave up 5 bases and V 8 bases, and 8 bases lay outside the gene matches. This chain's CDR3 is CASARGDRGTEAFF. In DNA, the CDR3 is TGTGCCAGCGCCAGAGGGGACAGGGGTACTGAAGCTTTCTTT. Based on the CDR3 plus reference TRBV16 and TRBJ1-1, the full variable domain is GEEVAQTPKHLVRGEGQKAKLYCAPIKGHSYVFWYQQVLKNEFKFLISFQNENVFDETGMPKERFSAKCLPNSPCSLEIQATKLEDSAVYFCASARGDRGTEAFFGQGTRLTVV.

The genes are TRBV30 and TRBJ1-2; 10 bases are shared with TRBD1. Germline CDR1 GTSNPN, CDR2 SVGIG (reference sequence). With 0 bases clipped from V and 6 bases from J, the junction kept 4 bases outside the gene matches. The CDR3 consists of 14 residues. The CDR3 coding sequence is TGTGCCTGGAGTGTGTTAGGGACAGGGGATGGCTACACCTTC. Amino acid sequence: CAWSVLGTGDGYTF.

This chain joins TRBV2 and TRBJ1-1, with 7 positions matching TRBD1. CDR1 and CDR2 (germline): SNHLY, FYNNEI. The V gene end was trimmed by 7 bases and the J gene end by 4 bases; junction bases not matched to a gene: 15. CDR3 length: 16 amino acids. CDR3 bases: TGTGCCAGCAACCCAAAGGGTACAGGGGAGAGCACTGAAGCTTTCTTT. Translating gives CASNPKGTGESTEAFF.

CDR3 coding DNA: TGTGCCAGCGGGCGGACTAGCGGGAGAGGGCAGTTCTTC. Translation gives CASGRTSGRGQFF. The gene calls are TRBV25-1 and TRBJ2-1; TRBD2 agrees at 13 bases. The CDR3 sequence is 13 residues long. With 8 bases clipped from V and 12 bases from J, the junction kept 7 bases outside the gene matches. Germline V gene lookup returns CDR1 MGHDK and CDR2 SYGVNS. The whole variable domain, remainder taken from reference TRBV25-1 and TRBJ2-1, is EADIYQTPRYLVIGTGKKITLECSQTMGHDKMYWYQQDPGMELHLIHYSYGVNSTEKGDLSSESTVSRIRTEHFPLTLESARPSHTSQYLCASGRTSGRGQFFGPGTRLTVL.

The J gene is TRBJ2-1, the V gene TRBV19; 8 bases are a match to TRBD2. CDR1 and CDR2 from the germline V gene are LNHDA and SQIVND (reference sequence). This CDR3 has 16 amino acids. With V trimmed by 2 bases and J by 2 bases, 5 bases remained unmatched. CDR3 protein: CASSINSGVTYNEQFF. The CDR3 nucleotides are TGTGCCAGTAGTATAAATAGCGGGGTCACCTACAATGAGCAGTTCTTC.

The chain carries TRBV11-3 and TRBJ2-7; TRBD2 matches at 8 bases. CDR3 size: 15 residues. V was pared by 5 bases and J by 3 bases, with 9 bases of the junction left unmatched. CDR1 and CDR2 from the germline V gene are SGHNT and YENEEA. CDR3 loop: CASSPPGAGDYEQYF. DNA of the CDR3: TGTGCCAGCAGCCCCCCGGGAGCGGGAGACTACGAGCAGTACTTC.

This rearrangement joins TRBV10-3 to TRBJ2-1, with D perhaps matching TRBD2 (5 bases). The CDR3 consists of 12 residues. Trimming took off 6 bases at V and 9 bases at J, with 12 bases between the two ends. Germline lookup yields CDR1 ENHRY and CDR2 SYGVKD. CDR3 sequence: CAISPRGSEQFF. DNA for the CDR3: TGTGCCATCAGCCCCCGGGGTTCTGAGCAGTTCTTC.

V and J are TRBV5-6 and TRBJ2-7; 9 bases fit TRBD1. V trimming: 3 bases; J trimming: 6 bases; junction bases outside the gene matches: 10. The length of the CDR3 is 15 residues. CDR1 SGHDT and CDR2 YYEEEE come from the germline V gene. CDR3 loop: CASSWVGTGRGEQYF. The CDR3 DNA reads as TGTGCCAGCAGCTGGGTAGGGACAGGGAGGGGCGAGCAGTACTTC.

The chain's CDR3 is CASSPKPGTRGAQYF. CDR3 nucleotides: TGTGCCAGCAGCCCGAAGCCCGGGACCCGGGGGGCCCAGTACTTC. The chain carries TRBV7-2 and TRBJ2-5, with TRBD2 matching 7 bases. CDR3 size: 15 residues. Trimming cost V 5 bases and J 9 bases; bases outside gene matches: 15. In germline, CDR1 is SGHTA, CDR2 FQGNSA.